Below, 14 T cell receptor beta chains from the same sample are listed, as sequenced in a study of control samples from healthy donors and cancer patients (dated by TCRdb to the early 2020s). The library was generated by the immunoSEQ multiplex PCR assay. As stored in TCRdb, this immuneACCESS dataset retains in-frame rearrangements with V and J assigned. A fraction of the clones does not appear; measured against another copy, unresolved V genes explain less than half of the discrepancy, and the remainder lacks a known reason. The sample profile shows roughly 120,000 clones; 93% of them were found once. The ten biggest clones cover more than 2% of the sample. Input material: blood. The receptors originated from a man aged 25-45 years in good health.

This chain connects TRBV6-4 to TRBJ1-5, with D perhaps TRBD1 (5 bases). CDR1 MRHNA and CDR2 SNTAGT come from the germline V gene. The CDR3 covers 16 residues. Trimming removed 6 bases from V and 7 bases from J, with 22 bases in between. CDR3 protein: CASREGVGAQGQPQHF. CDR3 bases: TGTGCCAGCAGGGAAGGGGTCGGGGCGCAGGGACAGCCCCAGCATTTT.

V and J are TRBV6-4 and TRBJ2-2; D is uncertain. This CDR3 has 12 amino acids. Germline V gene data show CDR1 as MRHNA and CDR2 as SNTAGT. V lost 4 bases to trimming and J lost 4 bases, with 4 bases between them. The CDR3 nucleotides are TGTGCCAGCAGTGTTGGCACCGGGGAGCTGTTTTTT. Its translation: CASSVGTGELFF.

The chain employs TRBV7-2 and TRBJ1-5; 9 bases are shared with TRBD1. The CDR3 has 16 amino acids. Germline V gene data show CDR1 as SGHTA and CDR2 as FQGNSA. The trim removed 4 bases at V and 3 bases at J, leaving 7 bases unmatched. The CDR3 DNA is TGTGCCAGCAGCTCCCAACAGGGGGCCTACAATCAGCCCCAGCATTTT. It is translated as CASSSQQGAYNQPQHF.

The V call is TRBV27, the J call TRBJ1-6, with a possible D match to TRBD1 (6 bases). CDR1 and CDR2 (germline): MNHEY, SMNVEV (reference sequence). Between the trimmed V and J ends, which lost 6 bases and 0 bases, there was a span of 9 bases. There are 15 residues in the CDR3. The CDR3 DNA follows: TGTGCCAGCAGGAGGGGGAGCTCCTATAATTCACCCCTCCACTTT. It codes for CASRRGSSYNSPLHF.

V and J are TRBV10-3 and TRBJ2-1; TRBD2 aligns across 9 bases. Germline V lookup: CDR1 ENHRY, CDR2 SYGVKD. The CDR3 is 15 amino acids. The V gene end was trimmed by 10 bases and the J gene end by 0 bases; junction bases not matched to a gene: 7. The CDR3 is CASSSGESSYNEQFF. In DNA form, the CDR3 reads TGTGCCAGCTCTAGCGGGGAAAGCTCCTACAATGAGCAGTTCTTC.

V usage is TRBV5-4 and J usage is TRBJ2-3; no clear D gene. Germline V gene sequence: CDR1 SGHNT, CDR2 YYREEE (reference sequence). V was shortened by 0 bases and J by 8 bases, with 4 bases between the two germline ends. This CDR3 comprises 11 residues. The CDR3 reads CASSLEGTQYF. The CDR3 DNA reads as TGTGCCAGCAGCTTGGAAGGTACGCAGTATTTT. The full variable domain, its missing parts supplied by reference TRBV5-4 and TRBJ2-3, is ETGVTQSPTHLIKTRGQQVTLRCSSQSGHNTVSWYQQALGQGPQFIFQYYREEENGRGNFPPRFSGLQFPNYSSELNVNALELDDSALYLCASSLEGTQYFGPGTRLTVL.

V is TRBV10-2 and J is TRBJ2-5; D unclear. Germline CDR1 reads WSHSY; CDR2 reads SAAADI. CDR3 length equals 13 residues. The V and J ends lost 3 bases and 4 bases respectively, with 9 bases between them. Here the CDR3 DNA reads TGCGCCAGCAGTGACTCGAACGTAGAGACCCAGTACTTC. Residues: CASSDSNVETQYF.

The chain carries TRBV28 and TRBJ1-2, with D possibly TRBD1 on 6 matching bases. Between the trimmed V and J ends, which lost 4 bases and 6 bases, there was a span of 9 bases. Germline values: CDR1 MDHEN, CDR2 SYDVKM. The CDR3 runs to 12 residues. CDR3 sequence (DNA): TGTGCCAGCAGTTCGACAGGAAATGGCTACACCTTC. It translates to CASSSTGNGYTF.

The chain employs TRBV11-2 and TRBJ2-6, with 10 bases that match TRBD2. The CDR3 covers 16 residues. J was trimmed by 1 base and V by 5 bases; bases with no gene match: 2. CDR1 and CDR2 from the germline V gene are SGHAT and FQNNGV. CDR3 nucleotide sequence: TGTGCCAGCAGCCTGGGACTAGCGTCTGGGGCCAACGTCCTGACTTTC. Its protein is CASSLGLASGANVLTF.

The chain combines TRBV9 with TRBJ1-1; TRBD1 might be the D (5 bases). The CDR3 totals 14 residues. The germline CDR1 and CDR2 sequences are SGDLS and YYNGEE. Trimming shortened V by 3 bases and J by 0 bases, and 9 bases separated the two germline ends. CDR3: CASSAGRLNTEAFF. DNA of the CDR3: TGTGCCAGCAGCGCGGGACGGTTGAACACTGAAGCTTTCTTT.

This clone was counted a single time. The chain links TRBV7-9 to TRBJ1-2, with a possible D match to TRBD1 (5 bases). V lost 2 bases and J lost 8, with 18 bases in between. Germline V gives CDR1 SEHNR, CDR2 FQNEAQ (reference sequence). The CDR3 sequence is 15 residues long. The CDR3 protein is CASSLSDSSFRGYTF. CDR3 sequence (DNA): TGTGCCAGCAGCTTATCAGACAGCAGCTTTAGGGGCTACACCTTC.

The chain is built from TRBV7-2 and TRBJ1-2, with D possibly being TRBD1 (6 bases). This CDR3 is 19 amino acids long. V lost 3 bases to trimming and J lost 0 bases, with 23 bases between them. The V gene's germline CDR1 is SGHTA and CDR2 FQGNSA. The CDR3 coding sequence is TGTGCCAGCAGCTTTCCAGGACAGCGCACAACACTTCCTAACTATGGCTACACCTTC. Translation gives CASSFPGQRTTLPNYGYTF.

The DNA for the CDR3 is TGTGCCAGCAGCCCTACCGGACAGGGGATCGGTGGCTACACCTTC. This encodes CASSPTGQGIGGYTF. This sequence joins TRBV3-1 (or the pseudogene TRBV3-2) and TRBJ1-2; 9 bases fit TRBD1. Germline CDR1 is LGHDT and CDR2 is YNNKEL (reference sequence). This CDR3 contains 15 residues. Trimming took 4 bases from V and 7 from J; bases not matched to a gene: 10.

The V gene is TRBV27, the J gene TRBJ1-2, with D perhaps matching TRBD1 (6 bases). V was clipped by 9 bases and J by 8 bases, with 25 bases between them. This CDR3 has 15 amino acids. CDR1 is MNHEY, CDR2 SMNVEV, per germline (reference sequence). CDR3 sequence: CASSLRRGKGSGYTF. CDR3 DNA: TGTGCCAGTTCGTTGAGAAGGGGGAAAGGAAGCGGCTACACCTTC.